This record looks at one TCR beta chain sequence and its context. In the original processing: Reference gene primer amplification gave nucleated cell count estimates. Generated by immunoSEQ multiplex PCR, the TCRdb table keeps only in-frame clones and is missing some. V, J and clone size derive from that table, while D and trimming were established from the DNA sequence. Among 70,000 to 85,000 clones listed, about four fifths were seen once. The data stem from a study of blood T cell repertoires in COVID-19. Turning to the study itself: The origin of the acute and convalescent COVID-19 samples was the United States, Italy and Spain. T cells, B-cell-depleted T cells, or PBMCs supplied cDNA or gDNA.

The CDR3 loop spans 14 amino acids. Trimming at V came to 2 bases and at J to 6 bases, leaving 4 bases not matched to a gene. CDR1 is SGDLS and CDR2 is YYNGEE in the germline V gene. Material for sequencing was peripheral blood. This sequence originates from a man at least 80 years old with acute or convalescent COVID-19. This chain connects TRBV9 to TRBJ2-3, with 9 positions matching TRBD2. CDR3 nucleotide sequence: TGTGCCAGCAGCGTCGGCGGGGGGGCGGATACGCAGTATTTT. It translates to CASSVGGGADTQYF. Supplemented by reference TRBV9 and TRBJ2-3, the full variable domain reads DSGVTQTPKHLITATGQRVTLRCSPRSGDLSVYWYQQSLDQGLQFLIQYYNGEERAKGNILERFSAQQFPDLHSELNLSSLELGDSALYFCASSVGGGADTQYFGPGTRLTVL.